The 32 T cell receptor beta chains presented below share a single source sample, sequenced in a study of T cells in narcolepsy. TCRdb keeps only in-frame clones here, not all; method: immunoSEQ multiplex PCR. The data show 27,000 or so clones, 75% to 85% seen once. The sample taken for sequencing was CD45RA- memory CD4+ T cells from PBMCs. Receptors were obtained from a human donor with narcolepsy.

Of note for this clone: The sample has other DNA sequences that encode this CDR3 too. This rearrangement joins TRBV15 to TRBJ2-7, with 7 bases that match TRBD2. This CDR3 contains 14 residues. CDR1 LNHNV and CDR2 YYDKDF come from the germline V gene (reference sequence). J lost 4 bases, V lost 1 base, and 4 bases had no gene match. The CDR3 loop is CATSRGGSDYEQYF. The CDR3 DNA reads as TGTGCCACCAGCAGAGGCGGGAGTGATTACGAGCAGTACTTC.

This chain joins TRBV5-1 and TRBJ2-1; D not resolved. Looked up from germline, CDR1 is SGHRS and CDR2 is YFSETQ. This CDR3 is built from 15 residues. Trimming pared 0 bases from V and 1 base from J, leaving 8 bases between. The CDR3 DNA sequence: TGCGCCAGCAGCTTGGAAGGGCTTTCCTACAATGAGCAGTTCTTC. Protein sequence: CASSLEGLSYNEQFF. The full variable domain, in which reference TRBV5-1 and TRBJ2-1 provide the parts outside the CDR3, is KAGVTQTPRYLIKTRGQQVTLSCSPISGHRSVSWYQQTPGQGLQFLFEYFSETQRNKGNFPGRFSGRQFSNSRSEMNVSTLELGDSALYLCASSLEGLSYNEQFFGPGTRLTVL.

This clone was counted only a few times. The chain carries TRBV9 and TRBJ1-1; D gene unclear. The CDR3 consists of 14 residues. Trimming took 4 bases from V and 6 from J, leaving 16 bases between them. Germline-derived CDR1 and CDR2 are SGDLS and YYNGEE. DNA for the CDR3: TGTGCCAGCAGCCGGGGAGGGCCGAAGGCTGAAGCTTTCTTT. Translation: CASSRGGPKAEAFF.

A few counts support this clone. The chain joins TRBV5-4 to TRBJ1-1, with D unresolved. V gave up 5 bases and J gave up 1 base, with 6 bases separating them. Germline values: CDR1 SGHNT, CDR2 YYREEE (reference sequence). CDR3 length: 12 residues. The DNA of the CDR3 is TGTGCCAGCAGTCACAGGAACACTGAAGCTTTCTTT. Translation: CASSHRNTEAFF.

Only one count was recorded for this clone. The chain links TRBV15 to TRBJ1-4; 8 bases align to TRBD1. The CDR3 runs to 15 residues. The V gene's germline CDR1 is LNHNV and CDR2 YYDKDF (reference sequence). J gave up 5 bases and V 0 bases, and 2 bases lay outside the gene matches. CDR3 nucleotide sequence: TGTGCCACCAGCAGAGATCGGACAGGGAATGAAAAACTGTTTTTT. It is translated as CATSRDRTGNEKLFF.

The V and J genes are TRBV30 and TRBJ2-7, with a weak D call TRBD2 (5 bases). CDR1 GTSNPN and CDR2 SVGIG come from the germline V gene (reference sequence). This CDR3 spans 15 amino acids. V was cut by 4 bases and J by 2 bases, with 18 bases left in between. CDR3 coding DNA: TGTGCCTGGACTAATAGGCTCCTCGGGGCCTACGAGCAGTACTTC. Its protein product is CAWTNRLLGAYEQYF.

This clone was detected a few times. The CDR3 sequence is CASGPDRNTEAFF. The CDR3 coding sequence is TGTGCTAGTGGTCCGGACAGGAACACTGAAGCTTTCTTT. The V gene is TRBV12-5, the J gene TRBJ1-1; D is perhaps TRBD1 (6 bases). CDR1 is LGHNT, CDR2 FRNRAP, per germline. CDR3 length equals 13 residues. Trimming removed 5 bases at V and 1 base at J, with 8 bases between.

The chain uses TRBV7-7 and TRBJ1-5; tentatively, D is TRBD1 (6 bases). V lost 2 bases and J lost 0, with 17 bases in between. The CDR3 sequence is 18 residues long. Germline CDR1 and CDR2: SSHAT and FNYEAQ (reference sequence). CDR3 amino acids: CASSLSRDNPYSNQPQHF. The CDR3 region has the DNA TGTGCCAGCAGCTTATCGCGGGACAACCCTTATAGCAATCAGCCCCAGCATTTT.

This chain links TRBV6-1 with TRBJ1-5; no clear D gene. From germline, CDR1 is MNHNS and CDR2 SASEGT. The CDR3 runs 15 residues. The germline V and J ends were trimmed by 1 base and 4 bases, with 11 bases remaining between them. CDR3: CASSEVGGRNQPQHF. In nucleotides, the CDR3 is TGTGCCAGCAGTGAAGTCGGAGGCAGAAATCAGCCCCAGCATTTT.

This clone was recorded once. The CDR3 nucleotides are TGTGCCAGCAGTGACTCGAAAAACACCCATGGCTACACCTTC. It specifies CASSDSKNTHGYTF. The V gene is TRBV6-4, the J gene TRBJ1-2, with D uncertain. CDR3 length equals 14 residues. V was clipped by 0 bases and J by 6 bases, with 11 bases between them. Germline-derived CDR1 and CDR2 are MRHNA and SNTAGT.

J is TRBJ1-1 and V is TRBV28; no reliable D call. This CDR3 has 14 residues. The germline V and J ends were trimmed by 6 bases and 5 bases, with 16 bases remaining between them. CDR1 and CDR2 from the germline V gene are MDHEN and SYDVKM. CDR3 residues: CASSPPRLWTEAFF. DNA of the CDR3: TGTGCCAGCAGCCCTCCCCGCTTATGGACTGAAGCTTTCTTT.

J is TRBJ2-3 and V is TRBV11-2; no definite D call. Germline CDR1 and CDR2: SGHAT and FQNNGV. V dropped 0 bases and J dropped 6 bases, with 10 bases sitting between them. The CDR3 spans 14 residues. CDR3 protein: CASSLDLATDTQYF. The DNA for the CDR3 is TGTGCCAGCAGCTTAGATCTCGCCACTGATACGCAGTATTTT.

This chain joins TRBV7-9 and TRBJ1-2; no clear D. Trimming cost V 2 bases and J 6 bases, with 10 bases left between them. The CDR3 is 13 amino acids. Germline-derived CDR1 and CDR2 are SEHNR and FQNEAQ (reference sequence). The CDR3 region has the DNA TGTGCCAGCAGCTTAAGGCATCGCGATGGCTACACCTTC. Translating it yields CASSLRHRDGYTF.

The CDR3 is CATSRSKGDRGYYNEQFF. The CDR3 coding sequence is TGTGCCACCAGCAGATCTAAGGGGGACAGGGGCTACTACAATGAGCAGTTCTTC. The chain uses TRBV15 and TRBJ2-1; 10 bases line up with TRBD1. Trimming cost V 2 bases and J 3 bases; bases outside gene matches: 10. This CDR3 contains 18 residues. The V gene's germline CDR1 is LNHNV and CDR2 YYDKDF (reference sequence).

The rearrangement joins TRBV25-1 to TRBJ2-7, with D perhaps TRBD1 (5 bases). Germline lookup yields CDR1 MGHDK and CDR2 SYGVNS. The CDR3 contains 13 residues. Trimming pared 1 base from V and 2 bases from J, leaving 6 bases between. CDR3 protein: CASSESGTYEQYF. The DNA for the CDR3 is TGTGCCAGCAGTGAATCAGGGACCTACGAGCAGTACTTC.

The genes are TRBV11-3 and TRBJ2-1; D ambiguous. The germline gives CDR1 SGHNT, CDR2 YENEEA. V was clipped by 1 base and J by 10 bases, with 8 bases between them. The CDR3 extends over 12 amino acids. The CDR3 region is CASSLGPREQFF. The CDR3 DNA sequence: TGTGCCAGCAGCTTAGGCCCTCGGGAGCAGTTCTTC.

The chain has TRBV6-1 and TRBJ2-6, with D possibly being TRBD2 (6 bases). The CDR3 totals 22 residues. Trimming removed 0 bases from V and 0 bases from J, with 24 bases in between. Germline CDR1 is MNHNS and CDR2 is SASEGT. For the CDR3, the DNA is TGTGCCAGCAGTGAAGCGGTGCCAGGCAGATTAGCGGCGAGCTCTGGGGCCAACGTCCTGACTTTC. Its protein is CASSEAVPGRLAASSGANVLTF.

The chain employs TRBV18 and TRBJ1-5; a weak D match, TRBD1 (6 bases). The CDR3 is made up of 17 amino acids. CDR1 is KGHSH and CDR2 is LQKENI in the germline V gene. V was shortened by 5 bases and J by 0 bases, with 17 bases between the two germline ends. CDR3 bases: TGTGCCAGCTCATCAGGGACACGGACAAATAGCAATCAGCCCCAGCATTTT. As protein: CASSSGTRTNSNQPQHF.

The chain carries TRBV11-2 and TRBJ2-3; D possibly corresponds to TRBD1 (6 bases). The V end lost 4 bases, the J end lost 6 bases, and 20 bases lay between the germline ends. Germline V gene lookup returns CDR1 SGHAT and CDR2 FQNNGV. CDR3 length: 16 residues. The CDR3 sequence: CASSSFWARQGDTQYF. Here the CDR3 DNA reads TGTGCCAGCAGCTCATTCTGGGCAAGGCAGGGGGATACGCAGTATTTT.

The chain recombines TRBV5-8 with TRBJ2-5, with D uncertain. This CDR3 is 11 amino acids long. Trimming took off 4 bases at V and 5 bases at J, with 6 bases between the two ends. Germline values: CDR1 SGHTS, CDR2 YDEGEE. The CDR3 DNA follows: TGTGCCAGCAGCGTCGGGGAGACCCAGTACTTC. It codes for CASSVGETQYF.

The chain is built from TRBV6-1 and TRBJ2-1; 7 bases are a match to TRBD1. CDR1 is MNHNS and CDR2 is SASEGT in the germline V gene. V shed 5 bases, J shed 7 bases, and the junction held 8 bases outside the gene matches. The CDR3 has 14 amino acids. Written as DNA, the CDR3 is TGTGCCAGCAGTTTTCCCGGGACAGTAAATGAGCAGTTCTTC. Translating gives CASSFPGTVNEQFF.

This rearrangement joins TRBV10-3 to TRBJ2-3; D may be TRBD1 (5 bases). The germline V gene encodes CDR1 ENHRY and CDR2 SYGVKD. This CDR3 has 13 amino acids. The germline V and J ends were trimmed by 6 bases and 0 bases, with 7 bases remaining between them. CDR3 in amino acids: CAISKGSTDTQYF. In DNA, the CDR3 is TGTGCCATCAGCAAGGGGAGCACAGATACGCAGTATTTT.

The V and J genes are TRBV19 and TRBJ2-7, with 9 bases lining up with TRBD2. The CDR3 length is 15 residues. Trimming at V came to 4 bases and at J to 4 bases, leaving 8 bases not matched to a gene. Germline CDR1 and CDR2: LNHDA and SQIVND (reference sequence). The CDR3 here is CASSTLAGVSYEQYF. The CDR3 nucleotides read TGTGCCAGTAGTACCTTAGCGGGAGTTAGTTACGAGCAGTACTTC.

V and J are TRBV2 and TRBJ1-1, with a weak D call TRBD1 (5 bases). Trimming left V 4 bases short and J 1 base short, with 7 bases between. Germline V gene data show CDR1 as SNHLY and CDR2 as FYNNEI. The CDR3 is 13 amino acids. The CDR3 DNA reads TGTGCCAGCAGTGTGACAGAGAACACTGAAGCTTTCTTT. It is translated as CASSVTENTEAFF.

This chain uses TRBV28 with TRBJ2-7; D call uncertain. The CDR3 has 14 residues. V was shortened by 2 bases and J by 0 bases, with 8 bases between the two germline ends. Germline V lookup: CDR1 MDHEN, CDR2 SYDVKM. CDR3 DNA sequence: TGTGCCAGCAGTTTAGCAGGATTCTCCTACGAGCAGTACTTC. It specifies CASSLAGFSYEQYF.

This clone was picked up one time. As DNA, the CDR3 is TGTGCCAGCAGTGATTTGGGGGCCCGCACAGATACGCAGTATTTT. This encodes CASSDLGARTDTQYF. This sequence joins TRBV6-1 and TRBJ2-3; the D gene is possibly TRBD1 (6 bases). Germline V gene sequence: CDR1 MNHNS, CDR2 SASEGT. The CDR3 spans 15 residues. The V and J ends lost 3 bases and 1 base respectively, with 11 bases between them.

This clone was found a few times. The same CDR3 can be traced to other DNA sequences in this sample. This chain uses TRBV30 with TRBJ2-3; D may be TRBD2 (6 bases). Per germline, CDR1 GTSNPN and CDR2 SVGIG (reference sequence). CDR3 size: 13 residues. The V and J ends lost 5 bases and 2 bases respectively, with 11 bases between them. The CDR3 DNA reads TGTGCCTGGGCGCGGGGTAACACAGATACGCAGTATTTT. It specifies CAWARGNTDTQYF.

V usage is TRBV19 and J usage is TRBJ1-1, with D tentatively TRBD1 (6 bases). Per the germline V gene, CDR1 is LNHDA and CDR2 is SQIVND (reference sequence). The CDR3 length is 16 residues. The V gene lost 4 bases and the J gene lost 0 bases, with 15 bases spanning the gap. The CDR3: CASSTPRTEMNTEAFF. In DNA form, the CDR3 reads TGTGCCAGTAGTACCCCTAGGACAGAAATGAACACTGAAGCTTTCTTT.

The rearrangement uses TRBV2 and TRBJ1-6; 8 positions agree with TRBD1. This CDR3 region has 16 residues. Trimming at V came to 8 bases and at J to 6 bases, leaving 12 bases not matched to a gene. Germline values: CDR1 SNHLY, CDR2 FYNNEI. The CDR3 DNA is TGTGCCAGCTGTGCGAGGCAGGGGGCGCGTAATTCACCCCTCCACTTT. Its translation: CASCARQGARNSPLHF.

The gene calls are TRBV6-1 and TRBJ2-2, with a possible D match to TRBD2 (6 bases). The germline V and J ends were trimmed by 8 bases and 1 base, with 11 bases remaining between them. Germline CDR1 and CDR2: MNHNS and SASEGT. This CDR3 spans 14 amino acids. The CDR3 loop is CASGISGNTGELFF. The CDR3 coding sequence is TGTGCCAGCGGGATTAGCGGGAACACCGGGGAGCTGTTTTTT.

The chain uses TRBV27 and TRBJ2-7; TRBD1 might be the D (6 bases). Trimming left V 5 bases short and J 2 bases short, with 10 bases between. CDR3 size: 13 residues. The V gene's germline CDR1 is MNHEY and CDR2 SMNVEV (reference sequence). The DNA of the CDR3 is TGTGCCAGCAGTCCCAGGACAGCCTACGAGCAGTACTTC. It codes for CASSPRTAYEQYF.

This chain uses TRBV5-5 with TRBJ2-7; the D is unclear. Trimming removed 5 bases at V and 1 base at J, with 10 bases between. The CDR3 sequence is 13 residues long. Germline V gene lookup returns CDR1 SGHKS and CDR2 YYEKEE (reference sequence). The CDR3 sequence is CASRRPTSYEQYF. CDR3 coding DNA: TGTGCCAGCAGGAGACCGACGTCCTACGAGCAGTACTTC.